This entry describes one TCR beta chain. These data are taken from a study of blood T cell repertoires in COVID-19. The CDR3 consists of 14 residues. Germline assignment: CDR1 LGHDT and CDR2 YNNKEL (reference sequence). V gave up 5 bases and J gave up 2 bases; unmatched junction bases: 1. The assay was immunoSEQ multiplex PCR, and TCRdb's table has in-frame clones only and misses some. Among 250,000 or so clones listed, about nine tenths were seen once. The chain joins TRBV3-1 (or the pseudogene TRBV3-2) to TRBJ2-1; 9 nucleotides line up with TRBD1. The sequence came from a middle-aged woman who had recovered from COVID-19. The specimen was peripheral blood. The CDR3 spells CASSRQGAYNEQFF. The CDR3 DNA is TGTGCCAGCAGCAGACAGGGGGCCTACAATGAGCAGTTCTTC.